Each of the 23 T cell receptor beta chains below was sequenced from the same sample in a study of OX40 agonist ivuxolimab in advanced cancers. Receptor amplification or capture employed the immunoSEQ multiplex PCR assay. This immuneACCESS table, as held by TCRdb, lists in-frame sequences with V and J called but not all clones. Of the missing ones, under half trace to an unresolved V gene in checked studies; the others have no known cause. Across this sample there are some 50,000 clones, with 85% to 90% seen only once. Clones ranked in the top ten supply over 1.5% of the sample. The sample here was CD4+ or CD8+ T cells sorted from blood, taken in a trial of the OX40 agonist ivuxolimab. All receptors derive from an adult with an advanced solid tumor such as melanoma, head and neck, liver or kidney cancer.

This sequence joins TRBV19 and TRBJ1-1, with D unresolved. This CDR3 comprises 14 residues. Germline lookup yields CDR1 LNHDA and CDR2 SQIVND (reference sequence). The ends were cut back, 2 bases at V and 6 bases at J, with 13 bases in the middle. CDR3 residues: CASSIKWMSAEAFF. In nucleotides, the CDR3 is TGTGCCAGTAGTATAAAGTGGATGAGCGCTGAAGCTTTCTTT.

The V gene is TRBV11-1, the J gene TRBJ1-1; D is uncertain. The V and J ends lost 2 bases and 1 base respectively, with 11 bases between them. The CDR3 covers 15 residues. Per germline, CDR1 SGHAT and CDR2 FQDESV (reference sequence). The CDR3 here is CASSLLSFRNTEAFF. Written as DNA, the CDR3 is TGTGCCAGCAGCTTACTGTCGTTCCGGAACACTGAAGCTTTCTTT.

The chain has TRBV11-2 and TRBJ2-7; weak D call: TRBD1 (6 bases). CDR1 is SGHAT and CDR2 is FQNNGV in the germline V gene. The CDR3 runs to 16 residues. Trimming stripped 4 bases from V and 2 bases from J, with 18 bases between. This CDR3 reads CASSSLWGWGPYEQYF. CDR3 nucleotides: TGTGCCAGCAGCTCCCTTTGGGGCTGGGGGCCCTACGAGCAGTACTTC.

The gene calls are TRBV2 and TRBJ2-7; no clear D. V was cut by 4 bases and J by 6 bases, with 13 bases left in between. The germline CDR1 and CDR2 sequences are SNHLY and FYNNEI. This CDR3 contains 13 residues. The CDR3 here is CASSGLFPAEQYF. As DNA, the CDR3 is TGTGCCAGCAGTGGACTTTTCCCCGCCGAGCAGTACTTC.

The V call is TRBV27, the J call TRBJ2-3; 7 bases fit TRBD2. CDR1 is MNHEY and CDR2 is SMNVEV in the germline V gene (reference sequence). The trim removed 6 bases at V and 4 bases at J, leaving 13 bases unmatched. CDR3 size: 16 residues. This CDR3 is CASSPPLLADSDTQYF. CDR3 bases: TGTGCCAGCAGCCCCCCTTTGCTAGCGGACTCAGATACGCAGTATTTT.

V usage is TRBV6-6 and J usage is TRBJ2-7, with a weak D call TRBD1 (5 bases). Trimming pared 0 bases from V and 4 bases from J, leaving 10 bases between. Germline CDR1 and CDR2: MNHNY and SVGAGI (reference sequence). This CDR3 has 14 residues. The CDR3: CASSYSDSLYEQYF. CDR3 bases: TGTGCCAGCAGTTACTCCGACAGCCTTTACGAGCAGTACTTC.

The CDR3 is CASSVSWPTSDTQYF. CDR3 DNA sequence: TGTGCCAGCAGCGTCAGTTGGCCAACGTCGGATACGCAGTATTTT. The chain recombines TRBV9 with TRBJ2-3; D is uncertain. The germline V and J ends were trimmed by 2 bases and 6 bases, with 16 bases remaining between them. The germline CDR1 and CDR2 sequences are SGDLS and YYNGEE. This CDR3 is 15 amino acids long.

This clone was recorded a few times. This chain joins TRBV9 and TRBJ1-2, with 7 nucleotides matching TRBD1. The J segment lost 4 bases and the V segment lost 3 bases, leaving 3 bases of the junction unmatched. CDR1 and CDR2 (germline): SGDLS, YYNGEE. The length of the CDR3 is 13 residues. Here the CDR3 reads CASSAGQSYGYTF. For the CDR3, the DNA is TGTGCCAGCAGCGCGGGACAGAGCTATGGCTACACCTTC.

The CDR3 reads CASSPATSVSYNEQFF. The CDR3 DNA follows: TGTGCCAGTAGTCCCGCGACTAGCGTCTCCTACAATGAGCAGTTCTTC. V is TRBV19 and J is TRBJ2-1; 8 bases line up with TRBD2. The trim removed 5 bases at V and 0 bases at J, leaving 6 bases unmatched. Germline CDR1 reads LNHDA; CDR2 reads SQIVND (reference sequence). This CDR3 has 16 amino acids.

Comments on this clone: One end of the junction varies from germline; a read error may be responsible. The chain has TRBV28 and TRBJ2-5, with no clear D. CDR3 length: 12 residues. The V gene's germline CDR1 is MDHEN and CDR2 SYDVKM. The CDR3 DNA sequence: TGTGCCAGCAGCAACCTCCAAGAGACCCGGTACTTC. Translation gives CASSNLQETRYF.

This rearrangement joins TRBV11-2 to TRBJ1-4, with D uncertain. The CDR3 loop spans 14 amino acids. Deletions cut 2 bases from V and 7 bases from J, with 11 bases between. CDR1 SGHAT and CDR2 FQNNGV come from the germline V gene. The CDR3, as DNA: TGTGCCAGCAGCTTACTTAGGACGGGTGAAAAACTGTTTTTT. Protein product: CASSLLRTGEKLFF. The full variable domain, in which reference TRBV11-2 and TRBJ1-4 provide the parts outside the CDR3, is EAGVAQSPRYKIIEKRQSVAFWCNPISGHATLYWYQQILGQGPKLLIQFQNNGVVDDSQLPKDRFSAERLKGVDSTLKIQPAKLEDSAVYLCASSLLRTGEKLFFGSGTQLSVL.

The rearrangement joins TRBV9 to TRBJ2-5; possible D gene TRBD1, 5 bases. This CDR3 is built from 15 residues. The germline CDR1 and CDR2 sequences are SGDLS and YYNGEE. Trimming cost V 2 bases and J 0 bases, with 11 bases left between them. The CDR3 DNA follows: TGTGCCAGCAGCGTTCAAAGGGGATACCAAGAGACCCAGTACTTC. Residues: CASSVQRGYQETQYF.

V and J are TRBV6-1 and TRBJ1-4, with a tentative D call TRBD1 (6 bases). V shed 6 bases and J shed 6 bases, with 14 bases lying between them. The CDR3 is made up of 14 amino acids. Germline assignment: CDR1 MNHNS and CDR2 SASEGT. CDR3 coding DNA: TGTGCCAGCAGACGTTTACAGGGTGATGAAAAACTGTTTTTT. Its protein product is CASRRLQGDEKLFF.

The rearrangement joins TRBV6-1 to TRBJ1-1, with D hard to call. There are 12 residues in the CDR3. Germline CDR1 reads MNHNS; CDR2 reads SASEGT. V was cut by 5 bases and J by 4 bases, with 8 bases left in between. CDR3 in DNA: TGTGCCAGCAGTATAGATGTCACTGAAGCTTTCTTT. Translated: CASSIDVTEAFF.

This clone was seen more than once but under ten times. The CDR3 loop is CASSASDNEQFF. CDR3 DNA: TGTGCCAGCAGCGCGTCAGACAATGAGCAGTTCTTC. The chain uses TRBV11-3 and TRBJ2-1; D not resolved. The germline V gene encodes CDR1 SGHNT and CDR2 YENEEA. The ends were cut back, 5 bases at V and 5 bases at J, with 7 bases in the middle. The length of the CDR3 is 12 residues.

The J gene is TRBJ1-2, the V gene TRBV27; D is possibly TRBD1 (5 bases). Germline loops: CDR1 MNHEY, CDR2 SMNVEV (reference sequence). The V end was cut by 7 bases, the J end by 2 bases, with 11 bases between. CDR3 length: 13 amino acids. The CDR3 sequence is CASKRGRNYGYTF. The DNA for the CDR3 is TGTGCCAGCAAAAGGGGCCGAAACTATGGCTACACCTTC.

The chain links TRBV19 to TRBJ1-2, with D possibly TRBD1 on 5 matching bases. Germline V lookup: CDR1 LNHDA, CDR2 SQIVND (reference sequence). The V and J ends lost 7 bases and 6 bases respectively, with 18 bases between them. The CDR3 extends over 14 amino acids. The CDR3 coding sequence is TGTGCCAGTACCTTCGGGACCGGGACTCATGGCTACACCTTC. It translates to CASTFGTGTHGYTF.

This clone is labeled as medium-sized. The chain joins TRBV9 to TRBJ1-6, with a possible D match to TRBD1 (6 bases). Germline V gene sequence: CDR1 SGDLS, CDR2 YYNGEE. This CDR3 spans 17 amino acids. V dropped 0 bases and J dropped 3 bases, with 13 bases sitting between them. In DNA form, the CDR3 reads TGTGCCAGCAGCGTAGGTGGGGGCCACCACTATAATTCACCCCTCCACTTT. Residues: CASSVGGGHHYNSPLHF.

J is TRBJ2-3 and V is TRBV5-4; weak D call: TRBD1 (5 bases). CDR3 size: 14 residues. V gave up 1 base and J gave up 2 bases, with 8 bases separating them. Germline assignment: CDR1 SGHNT and CDR2 YYREEE (reference sequence). The CDR3 here is CASSLQGSTDTQYF. CDR3 DNA: TGTGCCAGCAGCTTGCAGGGATCCACAGATACGCAGTATTTT.

V and J are TRBV2 and TRBJ1-4; D gene ambiguous. Germline V CDR1 and CDR2: SNHLY, FYNNEI. The V gene lost 6 bases and the J gene lost 0 bases, with 11 bases spanning the gap. This CDR3 region has 15 residues. The CDR3 spells CASRATGATNEKLFF. The CDR3 region has the DNA TGTGCCAGCAGGGCGACCGGGGCAACTAATGAAAAACTGTTTTTT.

V gene TRBV19 combines with J gene TRBJ2-1, with TRBD1 identical over 11 bases. The germline V gene encodes CDR1 LNHDA and CDR2 SQIVND (reference sequence). V shed 6 bases and J 3 bases; nucleotides not matched to a gene: 7. The CDR3 has 16 residues. The CDR3 nucleotides read TGTGCCAGTAGGAAAACCGGGACAGGGGGCTACAATGAGCAGTTCTTC. The encoded protein is CASRKTGTGGYNEQFF.

This chain joins TRBV6-5 and TRBJ1-1; TRBD1 aligns across 7 bases. The CDR3 contains 13 residues. Germline CDR1 and CDR2: MNHEY and SVGAGI. V dropped 8 bases and J dropped 0; count of bases not matched to a gene: 3. DNA of the CDR3: TGTGCCAGCGGGGACAGTGTGAACACTGAAGCTTTCTTT. Translation: CASGDSVNTEAFF.

V gene TRBV30 combines with J gene TRBJ1-4, with 9 positions matching TRBD1. J lost 8 bases, V lost 0 bases, and 10 bases had no gene match. Germline loops: CDR1 GTSNPN, CDR2 SVGIG (reference sequence). CDR3 length: 16 residues. The CDR3 reads CAWSVLLGQGDEKLFF. The DNA for the CDR3 is TGTGCCTGGAGTGTACTATTGGGACAGGGAGACGAAAAACTGTTTTTT. Combining the CDR3 with reference TRBV30 and TRBJ1-4 gives the whole variable domain SQTIHQWPATLVQPVGSPLSLECTVEGTSNPNLYWYRQAAGRGLQLLFYSVGIGQISSEVPQNLSASRPQDRQFILSSKKLLLSDSGFYLCAWSVLLGQGDEKLFFGSGTQLSVL.